The TCR beta chain described here comes from a study of blood T cells in healthy people across ages. Findings and limits, study-wide: The recorded TCR beta diversity per million T cells decreased in a roughly linear manner with age. Total diversity from one million sequenced T cells was likely underestimated.

A second PCR, run for about 6 to 12 cycles, used a sample-barcoded 5' primer plus a J-beta primer mix. Each CDR3 protein is one row after TCRdb ran MiXCR on the 5' RACE reads. The sample has about 1,600,000 distinct CDR3 sequences, around 39% seen once. This clonotype showed up many times. Its antigen remains unidentified. The CDR3 runs to 14 residues. Germline assignment: CDR1 DFQATT and CDR2 SNEGSKA (reference sequence). J gave up 8 bases and V 0 bases, and 7 bases lay outside the gene matches. The specimen sequenced was blood. V gene TRBV20-1 combines with J gene TRBJ1-2; 9 bases are shared with TRBD1. The source is a woman aged 18-29 years in good health. The CDR3 sequence is CSARDGGTGTGYTF. The CDR3 DNA reads as TGCAGTGCTAGAGATGGTGGGACAGGGACGGGCTACACCTTC.